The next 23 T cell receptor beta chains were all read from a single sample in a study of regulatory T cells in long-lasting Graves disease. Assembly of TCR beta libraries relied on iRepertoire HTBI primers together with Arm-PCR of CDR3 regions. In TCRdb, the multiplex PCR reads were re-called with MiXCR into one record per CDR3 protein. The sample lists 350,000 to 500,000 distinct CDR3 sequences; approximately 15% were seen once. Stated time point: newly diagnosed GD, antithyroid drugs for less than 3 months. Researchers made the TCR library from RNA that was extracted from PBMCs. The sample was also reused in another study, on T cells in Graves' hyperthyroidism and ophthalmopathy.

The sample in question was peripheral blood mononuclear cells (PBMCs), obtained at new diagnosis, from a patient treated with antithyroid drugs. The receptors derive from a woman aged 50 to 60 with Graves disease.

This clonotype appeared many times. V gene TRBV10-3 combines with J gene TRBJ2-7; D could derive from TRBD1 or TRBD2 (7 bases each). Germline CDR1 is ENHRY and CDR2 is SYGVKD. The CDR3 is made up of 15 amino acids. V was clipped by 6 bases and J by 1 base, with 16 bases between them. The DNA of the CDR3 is TGTGCCATCAGGGGGGGGGGGGACAGTTCCTACGAGCAGTACTTC. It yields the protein CAIRGGGDSSYEQYF.

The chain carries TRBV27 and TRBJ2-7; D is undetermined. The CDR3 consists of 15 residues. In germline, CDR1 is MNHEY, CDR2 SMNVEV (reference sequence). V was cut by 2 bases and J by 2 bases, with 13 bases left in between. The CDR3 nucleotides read TGTGCCAGCAGTTTAGGAGTAGGGAAGACCTACGAGCAGTACTTC. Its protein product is CASSLGVGKTYEQYF.

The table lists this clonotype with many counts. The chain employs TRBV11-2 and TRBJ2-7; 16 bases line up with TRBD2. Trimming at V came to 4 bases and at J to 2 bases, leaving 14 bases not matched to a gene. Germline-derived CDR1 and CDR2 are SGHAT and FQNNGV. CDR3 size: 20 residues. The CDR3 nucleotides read TGTGCCAGCAGCTCCCCCAACTTTCCCGGGACTAGCGGGAGGGCCTACGAGCAGTACTTC. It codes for CASSSPNFPGTSGRAYEQYF.

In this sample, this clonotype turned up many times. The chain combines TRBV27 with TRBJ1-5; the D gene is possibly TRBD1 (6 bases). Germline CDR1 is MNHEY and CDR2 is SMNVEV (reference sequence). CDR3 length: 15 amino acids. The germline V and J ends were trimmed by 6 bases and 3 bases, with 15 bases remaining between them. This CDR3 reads CASRYQGKVNQPQHF. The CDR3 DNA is TGTGCCAGCAGATATCAGGGGAAGGTCAATCAGCCCCAGCATTTT.

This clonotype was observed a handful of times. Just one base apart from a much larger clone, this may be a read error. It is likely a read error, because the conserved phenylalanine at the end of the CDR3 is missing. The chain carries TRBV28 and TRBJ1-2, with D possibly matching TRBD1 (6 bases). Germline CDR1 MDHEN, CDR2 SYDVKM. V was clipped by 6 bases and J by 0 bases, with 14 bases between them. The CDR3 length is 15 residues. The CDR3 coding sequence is TGTGCCAGCAGCCCGGTGGCAGGGGCTAACTATGGCTACACCCTC. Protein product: CASSPVAGANYGYTL.

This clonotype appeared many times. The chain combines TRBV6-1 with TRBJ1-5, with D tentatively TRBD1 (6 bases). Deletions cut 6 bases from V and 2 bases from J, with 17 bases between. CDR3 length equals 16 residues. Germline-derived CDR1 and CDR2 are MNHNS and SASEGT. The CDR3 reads CASRSRTEGGNQPQHF. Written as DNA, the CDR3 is TGTGCCAGCAGGTCCCGTACCGAGGGGGGCAATCAGCCCCAGCATTTT.

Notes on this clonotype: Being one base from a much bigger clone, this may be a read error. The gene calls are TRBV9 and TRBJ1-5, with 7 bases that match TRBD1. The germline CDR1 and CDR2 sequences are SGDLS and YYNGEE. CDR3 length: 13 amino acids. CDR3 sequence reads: CASGTVSNHPQHF. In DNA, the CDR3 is TGTGCCAGCGGGACAGTTAGCAATCATCCCCAGCATTTT. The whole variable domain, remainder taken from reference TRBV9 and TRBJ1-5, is DSGVTQTPKHLITATGQRVTLRCSPRSGDLSVYWYQQSLDQGLQFLIQYYNGEERAKGNILERFSAQQFPDLHSELNLSSLELGDSALYFCASGTVSNHPQHFGDGTRLSIL.

CDR3 in DNA: TGTGCCATCAGTGAGGGACTAGCCTACGAGCAGTACTTC. As protein: CAISEGLAYEQYF. The chain employs TRBV10-3 and TRBJ2-7; 7 bases map to TRBD2. The CDR3 extends over 13 amino acids. Trimming cost V 2 bases and J 2 bases; bases outside gene matches: 0. CDR1 is ENHRY and CDR2 is SYGVKD in the germline V gene.

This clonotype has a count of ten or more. In DNA form, the CDR3 reads TGCAGTGCTAGATTGGTTCAGGACGACTACGAGCAGTACTTC. Its protein is CSARLVQDDYEQYF. The chain is built from TRBV20-1 and TRBJ2-7; D gene uncertain. This CDR3 has 14 residues. CDR1 is DFQATT and CDR2 is SNEGSKA in the germline V gene (reference sequence). Trimming removed 2 bases at V and 3 bases at J, with 14 bases between.

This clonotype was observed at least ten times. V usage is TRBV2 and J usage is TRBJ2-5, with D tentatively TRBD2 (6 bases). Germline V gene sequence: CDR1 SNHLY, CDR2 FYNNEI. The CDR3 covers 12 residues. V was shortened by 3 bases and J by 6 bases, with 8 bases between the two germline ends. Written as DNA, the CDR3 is TGTGCCAGCAGTGACGGGGGTCAGACCCAGTACTTC. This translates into CASSDGGQTQYF.

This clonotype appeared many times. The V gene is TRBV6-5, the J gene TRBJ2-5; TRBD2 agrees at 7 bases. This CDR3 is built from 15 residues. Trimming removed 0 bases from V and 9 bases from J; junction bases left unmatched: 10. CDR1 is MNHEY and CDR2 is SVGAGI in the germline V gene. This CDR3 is CASSYSRDYGDPQYF. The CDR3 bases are TGTGCCAGCAGTTACTCCCGGGACTACGGTGATCCCCAGTACTTC.

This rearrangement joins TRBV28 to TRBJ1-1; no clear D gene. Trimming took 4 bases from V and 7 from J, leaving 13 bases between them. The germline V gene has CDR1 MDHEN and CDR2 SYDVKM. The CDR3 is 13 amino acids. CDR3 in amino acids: CASSSPSGFEAFF. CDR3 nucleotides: TGTGCCAGCAGTTCCCCTTCTGGCTTTGAAGCTTTCTTT. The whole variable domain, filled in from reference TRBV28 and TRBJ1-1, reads DVKVTQSSRYLVKRTGEKVFLECVQDMDHENMFWYRQDPGLGLRLIYFSYDVKMKEKGDIPEGYSVSREKKERFSLILESASTNQTSMYLCASSSPSGFEAFFGQGTRLTVV.

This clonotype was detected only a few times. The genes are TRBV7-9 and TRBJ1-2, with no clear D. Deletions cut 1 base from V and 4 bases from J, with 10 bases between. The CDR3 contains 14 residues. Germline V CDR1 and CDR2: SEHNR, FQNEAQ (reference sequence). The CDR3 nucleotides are TGTGCCAGCAGCTTAGAAGCAGGAACCTATGGCTACACCTTC. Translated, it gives CASSLEAGTYGYTF.

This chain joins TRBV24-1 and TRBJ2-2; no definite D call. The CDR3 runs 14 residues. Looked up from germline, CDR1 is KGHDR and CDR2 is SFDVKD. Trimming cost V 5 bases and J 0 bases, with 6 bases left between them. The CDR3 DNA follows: TGTGCCACCAGTGGCAGTCCGAACACCGGGGAGCTGTTTTTT. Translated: CATSGSPNTGELFF.

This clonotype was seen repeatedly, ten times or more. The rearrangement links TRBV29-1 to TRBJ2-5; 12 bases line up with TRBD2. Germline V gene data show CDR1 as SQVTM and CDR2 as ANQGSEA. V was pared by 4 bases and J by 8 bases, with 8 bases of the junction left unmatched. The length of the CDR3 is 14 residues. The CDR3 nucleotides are TGCAGCGTTGGGACGAGACTAGCGGGAGAAACCCAGTACTTC. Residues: CSVGTRLAGETQYF.

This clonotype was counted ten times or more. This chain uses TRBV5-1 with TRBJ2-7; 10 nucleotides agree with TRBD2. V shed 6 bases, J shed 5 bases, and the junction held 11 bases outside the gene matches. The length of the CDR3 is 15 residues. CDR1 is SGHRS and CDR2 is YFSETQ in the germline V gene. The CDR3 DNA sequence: TGCGCCAGCAAGCAAACCCTAGCGGGAGCGGACGAGCAGTACTTC. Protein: CASKQTLAGADEQYF.

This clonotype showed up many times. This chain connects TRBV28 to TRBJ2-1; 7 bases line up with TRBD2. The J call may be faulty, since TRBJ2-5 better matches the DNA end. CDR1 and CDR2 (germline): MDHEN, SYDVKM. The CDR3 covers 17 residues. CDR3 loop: CASSNPLGRANGETQYF. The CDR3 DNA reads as TGTGCCAGCAGTAACCCGTTGGGGAGGGCAAATGGAGAGACCCAGTACTTC.

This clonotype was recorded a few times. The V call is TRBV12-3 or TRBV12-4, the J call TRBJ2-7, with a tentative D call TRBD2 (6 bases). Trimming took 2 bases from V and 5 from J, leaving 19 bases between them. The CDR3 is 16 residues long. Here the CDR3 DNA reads TGTGCCAGCAGTTTACAATGGGGTGCTAGCGTCCACGAGCAGTACTTC. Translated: CASSLQWGASVHEQYF.

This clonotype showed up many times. CDR3 sequence reads: CASSGQGHTGELFF. The CDR3 coding sequence is TGTGCCAGCAGCGGACAGGGGCACACCGGGGAGCTGTTTTTT. The chain recombines TRBV27 with TRBJ2-2, with 9 bases that match TRBD1. Trimming at V came to 6 bases and at J to 3 bases, leaving 2 bases not matched to a gene. The CDR3 is 14 amino acids. Germline CDR1 and CDR2: MNHEY and SMNVEV (reference sequence).

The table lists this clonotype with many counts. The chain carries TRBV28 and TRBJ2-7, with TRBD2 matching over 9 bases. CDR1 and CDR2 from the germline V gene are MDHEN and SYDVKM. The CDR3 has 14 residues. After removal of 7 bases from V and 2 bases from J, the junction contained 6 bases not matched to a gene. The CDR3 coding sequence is TGTGCCAGCAAAATTAGACTAGCGGCCTACGAGCAGTACTTC. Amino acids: CASKIRLAAYEQYF.

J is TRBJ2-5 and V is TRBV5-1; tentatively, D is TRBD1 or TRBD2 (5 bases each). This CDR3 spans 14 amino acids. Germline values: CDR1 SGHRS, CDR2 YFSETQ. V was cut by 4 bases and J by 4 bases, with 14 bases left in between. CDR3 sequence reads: CASSIRDDGETQYF. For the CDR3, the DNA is TGCGCCAGCAGCATCCGGGACGATGGAGAGACCCAGTACTTC.

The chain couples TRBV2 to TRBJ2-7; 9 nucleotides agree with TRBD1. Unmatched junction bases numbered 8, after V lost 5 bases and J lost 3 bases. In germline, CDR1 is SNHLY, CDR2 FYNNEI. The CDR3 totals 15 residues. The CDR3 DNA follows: TGTGCCAGCAGTTTCGGACAGGGGTGGGACTACGAGCAGTACTTC. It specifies CASSFGQGWDYEQYF.

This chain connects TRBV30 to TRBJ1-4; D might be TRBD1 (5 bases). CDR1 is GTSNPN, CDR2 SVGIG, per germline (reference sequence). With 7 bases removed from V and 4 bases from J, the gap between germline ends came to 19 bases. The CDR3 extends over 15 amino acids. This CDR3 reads CALLTRDRHNEKLFF. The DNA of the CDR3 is TGTGCCTTGTTGACCCGGGACCGACATAATGAAAAACTGTTTTTT.